A selection of T cell receptor beta chains follows, all from one sample in a study of cytomegalovirus exposure and HLA in healthy donors. TCRdb's table, derived via immunoSEQ multiplex PCR, lists solely in-frame clones and lacks some. This sample carries about 140,000 clones, around two thirds of them seen once, and the ten largest clones take about 9.4%. Sequencing used PBMCs. These receptors were taken from a young man in good health and CMV-seropositive. Both conserved end residues are part of each CDR3. Only part of the rows carry a size: once, few, many, or a class if the clone is expanded.

V,size,CDR3
TRBV6-5,.,CASTTNTEAFF
TRBV7-9,once,CASSWLNKGVAGEQYF
TRBV6-6,.,CASSYLGTGTYEQYF
TRBV28,once,CASTNRGLNTEAFF
TRBV30,.,CAWSVSGAMTGNTIYF
TRBV27,few,CASSQGMGYEQYF
TRBV5-6,.,CASSLGSGTGGGYF
TRBV7-9,.,CATTGGQDILDTQYF
TRBV4-2,.,CASSRGQGENTEAFF
TRBV7-2,.,CASSFPSGSREQYF
TRBV19,.,CASNQAMNTEAFF
TRBV11-1,.,CASSHPGGIDTQYF
TRBV7-9,.,CASSLVTGTGFEQYF